This T cell receptor (beta chain) was sequenced during a study of PD-1 blockade in classical Hodgkin lymphoma. All trial patients relapsed after autologous stem cell transplantation. Germline assignment: CDR1 MNHEY and CDR2 SVGAGI. The CDR3 has 13 residues. V gave up 6 bases and J gave up 2 bases, with 11 bases separating them. The method was immunoSEQ multiplex PCR; TCRdb's version includes in-frame clones alone and lacks a portion of them. The sample records around 45,000 clones, around nine tenths being singletons. The study, taken as a whole, reports: Exclusion removed patients who began nivolumab under 1 year after ASCT. What drove the repertoire differences, possibly disease activity or prior therapy, has not been defined. Prior to therapy, complete responders displayed diversity much like that of newly diagnosed patients.

As to this clone: As yet, its antigen is unknown.

This TCR derives from a human donor with classical Hodgkin lymphoma. Sequences were derived from peripheral blood mononuclear cells (PBMCs), sampled at baseline. This chain links TRBV6-5 with TRBJ2-7, with D perhaps matching TRBD1 or TRBD2 (7 bases each). This CDR3 is CASRSGTAYEQYF. The CDR3 DNA is TGTGCCAGCAGGAGCGGGACAGCCTACGAGCAGTACTTC.